This T cell receptor beta chain was sequenced in a study of T cells in Graves' hyperthyroidism and ophthalmopathy. The wider study: The authors collected peripheral blood at initial diagnosis, before any treatment.

In this sample, this clonotype turned up many times. Its antigen is not known. The CDR3 runs to 14 residues. In germline, CDR1 is SGHTS, CDR2 YDEGEE. The ends were cut back, 7 bases at V and 5 bases at J, with 18 bases in the middle. Study observations and caveats: Ophthalmopathy and stable hyperthyroidism were separated by a 13 V-J model. Among thyroid clonotypes expanded above 0.001, most also appeared in blood. For ophthalmopathy, model prediction preceded onset by a median around 7 months.

RNA transcripts gave rise to amplified TCR beta CDR3 regions. In the first-round RT-PCR of the TCR CDR3, the HTBI primer set was used. In TCRdb, the multiplex PCR reads were re-called with MiXCR into one record per CDR3 protein. Of about 740,000 distinct CDR3 sequences listed, approximately 14% are singletons. Material for sequencing was blood. The TCR was taken from a woman under 30 with Graves' hyperthyroidism. V and J are TRBV5-8 and TRBJ1-1, with a possible D match to TRBD1 (6 bases). The CDR3 DNA reads as TGTGCCAGCGGCAAAGGGGGTTTGGCGACTGAAGCTTTCTTT. This sequence encodes CASGKGGLATEAFF.